Listed here is a single TCR beta chain. The entry originates in a study of blood T cell repertoires in COVID-19. Study information: Sites across the United States, Italy and Spain contributed samples from acute and convalescent COVID-19. In each case, the material was cDNA or gDNA derived from T cells, B-cell-depleted T cells, or PBMCs.

Original processing methods: Scientists estimated how many nucleated cells there were by amplifying reference gene primers. TCRdb's table, derived via immunoSEQ multiplex PCR, lists solely in-frame clones and lacks some. The DNA was the basis for D and trimming; V, J and clone size are from that table. The table includes 200,000 to 250,000 clones, around 83% detected once. This CDR3 region has 12 residues. The V gene's germline CDR1 is LNHDA and CDR2 SQIVND (reference sequence). V dropped 5 bases and J dropped 4 bases, with 8 bases sitting between them. Enrolment of Seattle patients took place during active infection, and they were followed longitudinally.

The clonotype comes from a woman of 80 years or more with COVID-19, enrolled during active disease. V is TRBV19 and J is TRBJ1-2; D gene ambiguous. Sequencing was performed on peripheral blood. CDR3 bases: TGTGCCAGTAGTGAAGCCTTCTATGGCTACACCTTC. Translating gives CASSEAFYGYTF. Variable domain in full (rest from reference TRBV19 and TRBJ1-2): DGGITQSPKYLFRKEGQNVTLSCEQNLNHDAMYWYRQDPGQGLRLIYYSQIVNDFQKGDIAEGYSVSREKKESFPLTVTSAQKNPTAFYLCASSEAFYGYTFGSGTRLTVV.